This T cell receptor (beta chain) was obtained from a study of immune heterogeneity within non-small cell lung tumors. Study results and caveats: Dominant CDR3 beta clonotypes repeated across a patient's tumor loci, while different loci held unique high-frequency clones.

By its share, this clonotype is large. The antigen is unknown. This CDR3 region has 14 residues. Germline V gives CDR1 DFQATT, CDR2 SNEGSKA (reference sequence). Trimming removed 7 bases from V and 0 bases from J; junction bases left unmatched: 8. TCR beta CDR3 was amplified by multiplex PCR using 32 V and 13 J primers. Each CDR3 protein gets one entry after TCRdb re-called the multiplex PCR reads with MiXCR. Among roughly 2,700 distinct CDR3 sequences listed, less than 45% were seen once. With around 0.6 ug used per sample, the template was genomic DNA from bulk tumor. Several spatially distant biopsies were obtained per primary tumor intraoperatively. Those enrolled were patients newly diagnosed with untreated non-small cell lung cancer and undergoing curative surgery.

The receptor comes from a woman between 45 and 60 years old with non-small cell lung cancer. Sequenced: lung tumor tissue. This sequence joins TRBV20-1 and TRBJ2-5, with 7 positions matching TRBD1. The CDR3 region is CSGSPGQYQETQYF. The CDR3 DNA reads as TGCAGTGGTTCGCCGGGACAGTACCAAGAGACCCAGTACTTC.